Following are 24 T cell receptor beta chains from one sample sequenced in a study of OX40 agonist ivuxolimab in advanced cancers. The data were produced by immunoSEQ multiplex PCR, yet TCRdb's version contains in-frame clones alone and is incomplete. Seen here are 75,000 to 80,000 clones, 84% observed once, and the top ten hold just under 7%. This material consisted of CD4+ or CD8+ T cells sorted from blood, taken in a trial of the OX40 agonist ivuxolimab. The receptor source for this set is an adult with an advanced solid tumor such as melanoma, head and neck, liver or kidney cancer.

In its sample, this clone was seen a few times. The CDR3 DNA sequence: TGTGCCTGGGGACAGGACGGGGAGCTGTTTTTT. This sequence encodes CAWGQDGELFF. The rearrangement joins TRBV30 to TRBJ2-2, with 7 positions matching TRBD1. The J segment lost 7 bases and the V segment lost 5 bases, leaving 1 base of the junction unmatched. The CDR3 has 11 amino acids. CDR1 GTSNPN and CDR2 SVGIG come from the germline V gene (reference sequence).

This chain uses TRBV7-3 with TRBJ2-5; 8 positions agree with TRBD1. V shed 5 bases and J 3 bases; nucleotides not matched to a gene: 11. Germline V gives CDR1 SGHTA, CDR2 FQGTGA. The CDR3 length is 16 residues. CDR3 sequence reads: CASSRWGTGLKETQYF. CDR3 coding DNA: TGTGCCAGCAGCCGGTGGGGGACAGGTCTAAAAGAGACCCAGTACTTC.

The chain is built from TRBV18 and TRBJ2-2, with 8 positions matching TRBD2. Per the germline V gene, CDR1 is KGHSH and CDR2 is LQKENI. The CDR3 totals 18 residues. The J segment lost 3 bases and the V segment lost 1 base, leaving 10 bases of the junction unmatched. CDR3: CASSPLRGSGAYTGELFF. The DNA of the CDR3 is TGTGCCAGCTCACCACTACGTGGTAGCGGGGCGTACACCGGGGAGCTGTTTTTT.

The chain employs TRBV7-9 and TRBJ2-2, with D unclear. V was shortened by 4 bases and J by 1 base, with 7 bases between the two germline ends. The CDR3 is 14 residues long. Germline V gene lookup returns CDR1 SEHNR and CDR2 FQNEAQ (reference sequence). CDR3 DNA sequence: TGTGCCAGCAGCTCGACTGGGAACACCGGGGAGCTGTTTTTT. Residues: CASSSTGNTGELFF.

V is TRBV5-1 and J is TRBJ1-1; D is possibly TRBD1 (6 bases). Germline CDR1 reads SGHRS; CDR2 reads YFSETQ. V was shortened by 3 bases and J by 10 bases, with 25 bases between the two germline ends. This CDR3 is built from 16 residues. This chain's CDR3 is CASSWDMRARSGGAFF. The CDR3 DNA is TGCGCCAGCAGCTGGGACATGCGTGCGCGATCAGGTGGAGCTTTCTTT.

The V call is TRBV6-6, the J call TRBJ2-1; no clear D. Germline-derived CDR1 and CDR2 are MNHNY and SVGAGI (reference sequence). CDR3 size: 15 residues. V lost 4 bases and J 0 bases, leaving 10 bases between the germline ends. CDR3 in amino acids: CASSSDTSSYNEQFF. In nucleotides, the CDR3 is TGTGCCAGCAGTTCGGATACGAGCTCCTACAATGAGCAGTTCTTC.

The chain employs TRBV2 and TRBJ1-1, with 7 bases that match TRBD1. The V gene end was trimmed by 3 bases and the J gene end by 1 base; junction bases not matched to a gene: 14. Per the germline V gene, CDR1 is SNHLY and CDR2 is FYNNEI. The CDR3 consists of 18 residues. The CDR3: CASSEIGTDGLGNTEAFF. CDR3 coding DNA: TGTGCCAGCAGTGAGATAGGGACAGATGGGTTGGGGAACACTGAAGCTTTCTTT.

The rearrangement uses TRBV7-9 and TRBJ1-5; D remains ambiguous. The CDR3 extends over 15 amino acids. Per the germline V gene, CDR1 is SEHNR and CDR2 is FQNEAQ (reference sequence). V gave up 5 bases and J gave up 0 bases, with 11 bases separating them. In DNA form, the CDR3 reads TGTGCCAGCAGCCAAGATTGGGGTAGCAATCAGCCCCAGCATTTT. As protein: CASSQDWGSNQPQHF.

The CDR3 DNA sequence: TGTGCCAGCAGCCAAGGACAGGGGATCCTGAACGAGCAGTACTTC. It codes for CASSQGQGILNEQYF. The rearrangement links TRBV14 to TRBJ2-7, with 8 bases fitting TRBD1. This CDR3 spans 15 amino acids. The junction had 7 bases not matched to a gene; V was cut back by 1 base and J by 5 bases. The germline gives CDR1 SGHDN, CDR2 FVKESK.

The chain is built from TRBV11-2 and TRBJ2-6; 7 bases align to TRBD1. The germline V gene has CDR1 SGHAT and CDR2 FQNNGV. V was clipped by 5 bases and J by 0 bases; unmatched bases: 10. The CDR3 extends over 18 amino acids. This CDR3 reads CASSANTGAGSGANVLTF. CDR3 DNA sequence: TGTGCCAGCAGCGCCAACACAGGGGCCGGCTCTGGGGCCAACGTCCTGACTTTC.

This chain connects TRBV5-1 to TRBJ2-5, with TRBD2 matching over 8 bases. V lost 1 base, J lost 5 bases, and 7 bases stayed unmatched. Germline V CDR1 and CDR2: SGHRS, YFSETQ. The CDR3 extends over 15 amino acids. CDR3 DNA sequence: TGCGCCAGCAGCTTGTCGGCGGGAGGAGGGGAGACCCAGTACTTC. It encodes CASSLSAGGGETQYF.

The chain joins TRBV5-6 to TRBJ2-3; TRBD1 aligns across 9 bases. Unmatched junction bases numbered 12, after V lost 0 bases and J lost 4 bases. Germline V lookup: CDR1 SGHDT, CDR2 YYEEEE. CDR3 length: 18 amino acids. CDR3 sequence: CASSLGPRTGEGSDTQYF. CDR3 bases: TGTGCCAGCAGCTTGGGGCCCCGGACAGGGGAGGGGTCAGATACGCAGTATTTT.

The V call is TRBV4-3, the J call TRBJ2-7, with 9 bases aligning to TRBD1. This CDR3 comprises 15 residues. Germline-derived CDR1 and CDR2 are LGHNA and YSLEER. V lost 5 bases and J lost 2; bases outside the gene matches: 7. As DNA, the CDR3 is TGCGCCAGCAGCGTAGGACAGGGGTTACCCTACGAGCAGTACTTC. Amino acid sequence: CASSVGQGLPYEQYF.

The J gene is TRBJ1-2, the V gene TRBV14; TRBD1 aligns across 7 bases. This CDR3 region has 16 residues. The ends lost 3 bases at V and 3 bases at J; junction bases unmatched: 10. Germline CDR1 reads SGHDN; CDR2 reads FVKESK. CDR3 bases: TGTGCCAGCAGCCACTATTCTGACAGGGAGGACTATGGCTACACCTTC. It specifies CASSHYSDREDYGYTF.

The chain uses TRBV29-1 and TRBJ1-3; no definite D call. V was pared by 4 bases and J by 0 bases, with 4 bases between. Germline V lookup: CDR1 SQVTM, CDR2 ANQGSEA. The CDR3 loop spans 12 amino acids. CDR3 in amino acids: CSVGTSGNTIYF. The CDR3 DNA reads TGCAGCGTTGGAACCTCTGGAAACACCATATATTTT.

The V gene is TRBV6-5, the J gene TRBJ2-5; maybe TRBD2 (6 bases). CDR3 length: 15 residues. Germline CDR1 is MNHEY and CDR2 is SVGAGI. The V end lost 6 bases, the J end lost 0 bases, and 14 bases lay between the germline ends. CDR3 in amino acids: CASSSWRGNQETQYF. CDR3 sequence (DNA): TGTGCCAGCAGCTCCTGGCGGGGCAACCAAGAGACCCAGTACTTC.

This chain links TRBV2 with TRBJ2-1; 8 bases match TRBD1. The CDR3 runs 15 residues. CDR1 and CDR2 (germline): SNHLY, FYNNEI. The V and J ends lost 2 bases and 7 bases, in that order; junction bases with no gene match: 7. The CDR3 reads CASSELDRAGNEQFF. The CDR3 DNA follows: TGTGCCAGCAGTGAATTGGACAGGGCGGGGAATGAGCAGTTCTTC. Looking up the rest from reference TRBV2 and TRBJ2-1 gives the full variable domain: EPEVTQTPSHQVTQMGQEVILRCVPISNHLYFYWYRQILGQKVEFLVSFYNNEISEKSEIFDDQFSVERPDGSNFTLKIRSTKLEDSAMYFCASSELDRAGNEQFFGPGTRLTVL.

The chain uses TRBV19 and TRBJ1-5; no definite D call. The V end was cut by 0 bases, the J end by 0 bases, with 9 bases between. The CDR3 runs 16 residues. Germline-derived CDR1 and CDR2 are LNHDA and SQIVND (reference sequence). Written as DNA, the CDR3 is TGTGCCAGTAGTATAGATTCAGGTGATAGCAATCAGCCCCAGCATTTT. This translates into CASSIDSGDSNQPQHF.

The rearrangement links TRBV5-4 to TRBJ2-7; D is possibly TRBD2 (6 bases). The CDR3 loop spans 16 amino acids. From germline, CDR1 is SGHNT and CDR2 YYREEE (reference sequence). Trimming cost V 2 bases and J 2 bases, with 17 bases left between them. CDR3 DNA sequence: TGTGCCAGCAGCTTCAAGAGCGGGTACGATACCTACGAGCAGTACTTC. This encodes CASSFKSGYDTYEQYF.

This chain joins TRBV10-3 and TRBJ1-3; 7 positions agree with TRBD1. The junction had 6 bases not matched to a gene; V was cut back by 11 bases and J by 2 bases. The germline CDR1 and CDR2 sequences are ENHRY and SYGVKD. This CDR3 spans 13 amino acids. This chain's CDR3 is CAVQGGTGNTIYF. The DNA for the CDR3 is TGTGCCGTCCAAGGGGGCACTGGAAACACCATATATTTT.

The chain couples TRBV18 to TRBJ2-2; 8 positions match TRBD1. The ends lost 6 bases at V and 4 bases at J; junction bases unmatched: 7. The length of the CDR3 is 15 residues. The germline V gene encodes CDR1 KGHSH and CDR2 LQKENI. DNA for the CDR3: TGTGCCAGCTCGCCCGACAGGGGTTCCACCGGGGAGCTGTTTTTT. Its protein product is CASSPDRGSTGELFF. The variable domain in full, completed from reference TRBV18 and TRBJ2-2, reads NAGVMQNPRHLVRRRGQEARLRCSPMKGHSHVYWYRQLPEEGLKFMVYLQKENIIDESGMPKERFSAEFPKEGPSILRIQQVVRGDSAAYFCASSPDRGSTGELFFGEGSRLTVL.

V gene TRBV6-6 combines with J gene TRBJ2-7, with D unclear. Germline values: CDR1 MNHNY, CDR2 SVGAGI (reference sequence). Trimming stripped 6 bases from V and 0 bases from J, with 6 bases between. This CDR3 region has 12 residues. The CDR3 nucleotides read TGTGCCAGCAGCTTTTCCTCCTACGAGCAGTACTTC. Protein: CASSFSSYEQYF.

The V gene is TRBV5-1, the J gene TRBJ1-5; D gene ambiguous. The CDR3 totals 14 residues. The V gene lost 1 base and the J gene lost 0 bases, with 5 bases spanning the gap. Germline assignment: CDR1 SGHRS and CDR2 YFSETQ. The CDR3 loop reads CASSLSGSNQPQHF. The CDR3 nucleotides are TGCGCCAGCAGCTTGTCGGGTAGCAATCAGCCCCAGCATTTT.

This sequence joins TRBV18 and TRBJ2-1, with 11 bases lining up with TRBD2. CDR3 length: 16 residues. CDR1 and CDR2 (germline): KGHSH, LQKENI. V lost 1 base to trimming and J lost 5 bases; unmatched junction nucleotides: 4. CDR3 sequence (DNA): TGTGCCAGCTCACCACAATTAGCGGGAGGGAACAATGAGCAGTTCTTC. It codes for CASSPQLAGGNNEQFF. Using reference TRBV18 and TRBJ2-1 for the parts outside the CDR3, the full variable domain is NAGVMQNPRHLVRRRGQEARLRCSPMKGHSHVYWYRQLPEEGLKFMVYLQKENIIDESGMPKERFSAEFPKEGPSILRIQQVVRGDSAAYFCASSPQLAGGNNEQFFGPGTRLTVL.